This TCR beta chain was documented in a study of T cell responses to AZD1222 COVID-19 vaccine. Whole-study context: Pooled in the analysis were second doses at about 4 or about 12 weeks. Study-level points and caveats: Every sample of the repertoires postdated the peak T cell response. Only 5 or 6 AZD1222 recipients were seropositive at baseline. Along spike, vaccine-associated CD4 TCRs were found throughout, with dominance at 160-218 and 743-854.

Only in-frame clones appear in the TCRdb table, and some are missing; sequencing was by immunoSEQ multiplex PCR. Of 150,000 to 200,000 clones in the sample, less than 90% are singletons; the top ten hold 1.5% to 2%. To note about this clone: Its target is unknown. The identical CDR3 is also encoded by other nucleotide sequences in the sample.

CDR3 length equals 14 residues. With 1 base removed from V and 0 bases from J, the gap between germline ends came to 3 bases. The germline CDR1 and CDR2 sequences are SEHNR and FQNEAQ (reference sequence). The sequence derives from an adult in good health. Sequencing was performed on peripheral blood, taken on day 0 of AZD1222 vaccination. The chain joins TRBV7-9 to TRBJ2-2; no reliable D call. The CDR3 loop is CASSLVSNTGELFF. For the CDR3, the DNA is TGTGCCAGCAGCTTAGTATCGAACACCGGGGAGCTGTTTTTT.